This TCR beta chain was obtained from a study of post-analysis software for immune sequencing data (dated by TCRdb to the mid-2010s). About the full investigation: Recorded disease courses included relapsing-remitting, secondary progressive and progressive-relapsing multiple sclerosis, with some patients lacking subtype annotation. The patient repertoires were compared against approximately eleven previously published healthy control repertoires obtained from donors aged about 6 to 26 years. A subset of samples was prepared in parallel using single-end sample barcoding, then pooled and co-amplified after Illumina adapter ligation. What the study reported, not specific to this receptor: Compared with controls, multiple sclerosis patients had significantly lower normalized Chao1 diversity, a finding suggesting substantial peripheral T-cell clonal expansion. Patients showed significantly higher frequencies than controls for roughly five TRBV segments, among them TRBV5-6, TRBV5-1 and TRBV20-1. Direct clustering with F measure showed strong co-clustering of samples prepared in the same batch, prompting a batch-effect correction. The control group was slightly older than the multiple sclerosis patient group.

To demonstrate the VDJtools post-analysis software, TCR beta repertoires were profiled from the peripheral blood of more than 10 young patients with multiple sclerosis. The multiple sclerosis patients were children and adolescents ranging in age from roughly 6 to 15 years. Receptors were amplified or captured by PCR. The listed sequencing device is Illumina HiSeq 2500. To reduce PCR and sequencing biases, unique molecular identifiers were built into the TCR beta cDNA libraries. Approximately 500,000 cDNA molecules were obtained for every 1 to 10 million input T cells, so each molecule roughly corresponded to one T cell. The same protocol used for the earlier healthy control dataset was applied to prepare and sequence the patient libraries. Within a given batch, samples were prepared together, multiplexed and sequenced on the same HiSeq lane. The authors processed their data as follows. Raw barcoded reads were processed with MIGEC, discarding single-read molecular identifier groups before consensus assembly and CDR3 extraction. VDJtools was used for post-analysis of the clonotype tables, with diversity normalized by down-sampling every dataset to the smallest sample size. To correct batch-related cross-sample contamination, repertoire overlap clustering matched CDR3 amino acid sequences but not nucleotide sequences. TCRdb trimmed the raw reads at Q25, called clones with MiXCR and kept productive beta chains. Rows merge per CDR3 protein into single entries with the most common DNA and genes. The V and J calls and clone size come from TCRdb's table, not from the authors' own analysis. The sample yields hundreds of thousands of distinct CDR3 sequences; 25% to 30% were counted once. The ten largest account for around 0.55% of the sample.

V and J lose 0 bases and 6 bases, and a span of 6 bases separates them. The CDR3 measures 13 amino acids from cysteine to phenylalanine. Only the CDR3 DNA stays, 39 bases, in frame from base 1. In the germline V gene, CDR1 corresponds to SGHTA and CDR2 to FQGNSA. As to this clonotype: The antigen this receptor binds is unknown. No much larger clone is present one base from it, and per-base qualities are unavailable.

The origin of this receptor is a girl aged 5-17 years with multiple sclerosis. Specimen: blood. The rearrangement joined TRBV7-2 to TRBJ2-4; a tentative D match to TRBD2 spans 6 bases. The bases are TGTGCCAGCAGCTTAGCGGGACTAAACATTCAGTACTTC. Its amino acids are CASSLAGLNIQYF.